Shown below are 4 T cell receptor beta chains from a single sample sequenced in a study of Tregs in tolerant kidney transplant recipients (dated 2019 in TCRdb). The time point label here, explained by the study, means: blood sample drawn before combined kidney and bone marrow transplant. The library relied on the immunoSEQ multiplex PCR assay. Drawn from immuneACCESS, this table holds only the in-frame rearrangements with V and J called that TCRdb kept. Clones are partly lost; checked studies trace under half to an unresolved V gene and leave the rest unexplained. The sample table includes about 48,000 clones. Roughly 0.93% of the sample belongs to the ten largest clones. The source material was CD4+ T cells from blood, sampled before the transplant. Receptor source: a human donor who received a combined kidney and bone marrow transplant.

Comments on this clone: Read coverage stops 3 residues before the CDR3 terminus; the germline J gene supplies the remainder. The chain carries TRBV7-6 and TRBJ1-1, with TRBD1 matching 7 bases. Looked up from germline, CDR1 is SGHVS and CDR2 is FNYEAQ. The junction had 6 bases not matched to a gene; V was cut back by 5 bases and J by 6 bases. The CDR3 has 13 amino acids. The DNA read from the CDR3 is TGTGCCAGCAGCCTGACAGGGCGGGCTGAA. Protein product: CASSLTGRAE. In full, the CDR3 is CASSLTGRAEAFF. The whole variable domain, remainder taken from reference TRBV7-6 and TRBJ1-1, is GAGVSQSPRYKVTKRGQDVALRCDPISGHVSLYWYRQALGQGPEFLTYFNYEAQQDKSGLPNDRFSAERPEGSISTLTIQRTEQRDSAMYRCASSLTGRAEAFFGQGTRLTVV.

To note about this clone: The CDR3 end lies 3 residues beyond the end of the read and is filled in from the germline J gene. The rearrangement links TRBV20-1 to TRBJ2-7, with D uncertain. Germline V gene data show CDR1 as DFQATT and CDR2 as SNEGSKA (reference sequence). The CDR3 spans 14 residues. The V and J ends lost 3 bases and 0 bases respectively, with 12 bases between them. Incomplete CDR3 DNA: TGCAGTGCTAGGTTTGCGGTGGGCTCCTACGAG. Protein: CSARFAVGSYE. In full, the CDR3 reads CSARFAVGSYEQYF.

CDR3 DNA, as far as it was read: TGTGCCAGCAGCCTCACAGGGTGGGCTAATGAAAAA. Translating gives CASSLTGWANEK. The CDR3 in its entirety is CASSLTGWANEKLFF. The chain carries TRBV11-2 and TRBJ1-4; D is perhaps TRBD1 (6 bases). The read comes to an end 3 residues before the CDR3 does, leaving the germline J gene to fill in the end. CDR3 length equals 15 residues. Trimming removed 5 bases at V and 3 bases at J, with 13 bases between. The germline V gene has CDR1 SGHAT and CDR2 FQNNGV.

The CDR3 spells CSARGASNTGELFF. The DNA read from the CDR3 is TGCAGTGCTAGAGGGGCCTCGAACACCGGGGAG. This chain links TRBV20-1 with TRBJ2-2; no reliable D call. The missing CDR3 end, 3 residues past where the read stops, is filled in from the germline J gene. The CDR3 has 14 amino acids. V lost 1 base and J lost 0, with 6 bases in between. CDR1 is DFQATT and CDR2 is SNEGSKA in the germline V gene (reference sequence).